This TCR beta chain was obtained from a study of T cells in narcolepsy. Study-wide background: Healthy controls were enrolled alongside patients with narcolepsy type 1 or type 2.

As for this clone: The antigen is unknown.

This CDR3 is built from 14 residues. V was cut by 7 bases and J by 1 base, with 14 bases left in between. Looked up from germline, CDR1 is SQVTM and CDR2 is ANQGSEA. Sequencing was performed with immunoSEQ multiplex PCR; in TCRdb, only in-frame clones are kept and a portion is missing. Counted here are around 24,000 clones, approximately 85% occurring once; the ten biggest clones make up approximately 1.3%. Regarding the study as a whole: Same-patient CSF and blood CD4+ T cell clonotypes included HCRT-specific and TRIB2-specific autoreactive ones. Reportedly, autoreactive clonotypes were serially detected in patients' blood but not controls'.

This receptor was taken from a human donor with narcolepsy. The chain is built from TRBV29-1 and TRBJ2-1; D may correspond to TRBD1 or TRBD2 (5 bases each). Sequenced material: CD45RA- memory CD4+ T cells from PBMCs. Here the CDR3 DNA reads TGCAGCGCTCTTGTGGGGGTATCCTACAATGAGCAGTTCTTC. Encoded protein: CSALVGVSYNEQFF.